These T cell receptor beta chains were read from a single sample in a study of blood T cell repertoires in COVID-19. Sequencing was performed with immunoSEQ multiplex PCR; in TCRdb, only in-frame clones are kept and a portion is missing. The sample includes over 200,000 clones, nearly 85% of them seen just once. Sequences were obtained from peripheral blood. Every receptor here comes from a woman aged 25 to 39 with COVID-19, enrolled during active disease. Each CDR3 is given with its conserved first and last residue. A D gene is named only where the DNA matches it firmly. The size of a clone is reported for some rows only, either as once, few or many, or as a class for expanded clones.

D: NA; V: TRBV20-1; size: NA; J: TRBJ1-5; CDR3: CSASRGSQGSNQPQHF; DNA: TGCAGTGCTAGTAGGGGGAGTCAGGGGAGCAATCAGCCCCAGCATTTT
D: TRBD1; V: TRBV29-1; size: few; J: TRBJ1-4; CDR3: CSAGTGGIGLFF; DNA: TGCAGCGCCGGGACAGGGGGCATTGGACTGTTTTTT
D: TRBD2; V: TRBV5-1; size: NA; J: TRBJ2-7; CDR3: CASRLAGGPGYEQYF; DNA: TGCGCCAGCAGACTAGCGGGGGGGCCGGGGTACGAGCAGTACTTC
D: NA; V: TRBV15; size: NA; J: TRBJ1-2; CDR3: CATSRDRGADYGYTF; DNA: TGTGCCACCAGCAGAGATCGGGGGGCAGACTATGGCTACACCTTC
D: TRBD1; V: TRBV5-6; size: NA; J: TRBJ1-2; CDR3: CASSLLGQVLYGYTF; DNA: TGTGCCAGCAGCTTGTTGGGACAGGTCCTCTATGGCTACACCTTC
D: TRBD1; V: TRBV5-1; size: NA; J: TRBJ2-7; CDR3: CASSMGPGQTYEQYF; DNA: TGCGCCAGCAGCATGGGCCCGGGACAGACCTACGAGCAGTACTTC
D: NA; V: TRBV19; size: NA; J: TRBJ1-1; CDR3: CASSPRQSTEAFF; DNA: TGTGCCAGTAGTCCCCGACAGAGCACTGAAGCTTTCTTT
D: NA; V: TRBV7-9; size: NA; J: TRBJ2-1; CDR3: CASSSTGSSYNEQFF; DNA: TGTGCCAGCAGCTCTACGGGAAGCTCCTACAATGAGCAGTTCTTC
D: TRBD1; V: TRBV11-2; size: NA; J: TRBJ1-2; CDR3: CASSTIGGTGVVNYGYTF; DNA: TGTGCCAGCAGTACAATAGGAGGGACAGGAGTAGTTAACTATGGCTACACCTTC
D: TRBD1; V: TRBV19; size: once; J: TRBJ2-7; CDR3: CASNSGTGLYEQYF; DNA: TGTGCCAGCAACTCCGGGACAGGGCTCTACGAGCAGTACTTC
D: NA; V: TRBV2; size: NA; J: TRBJ2-3; CDR3: CASSVTARTDTQYF; DNA: TGTGCCAGCAGTGTTACAGCTCGCACAGATACGCAGTATTTT
D: TRBD1; V: TRBV30; size: NA; J: TRBJ1-2; CDR3: CAWSVRTGYGYTF; DNA: TGTGCCTGGAGTGTACGGACAGGCTATGGCTACACCTTC
D: NA; V: TRBV28; size: NA; J: TRBJ1-4; CDR3: CASSLLQGINEKLFF; DNA: TGTGCCAGCAGTTTATTACAGGGTATTAATGAAAAACTGTTTTTT
D: NA; V: TRBV24-1; size: NA; J: TRBJ2-1; CDR3: CATSDRGSYNEQFF; DNA: TGTGCCACCAGTGATAGGGGTTCCTACAATGAGCAGTTCTTC
D: TRBD2; V: TRBV4-3; size: once; J: TRBJ2-7; CDR3: CASSQESSGRVEQYF; DNA: TGCGCCAGCAGCCAAGAATCTAGCGGGAGGGTAGAGCAGTACTTC
D: NA; V: TRBV7-9; size: few; J: TRBJ1-3; CDR3: CASSLVLFGNTIYF; DNA: TGTGCCAGCAGCTTAGTCCTTTTTGGAAACACCATATATTTT
D: TRBD2; V: TRBV7-9; size: once; J: TRBJ2-1; CDR3: CASSRPLRGVSYNEQFF; DNA: TGTGCCAGCAGCCGCCCCTTGCGGGGGGTTTCCTACAATGAGCAGTTCTTC
D: NA; V: TRBV29-1; size: once; J: TRBJ2-6; CDR3: CSVEQFPSGANVLTF; DNA: TGCAGCGTTGAACAGTTCCCCTCTGGGGCCAACGTCCTGACTTTC
D: TRBD2; V: TRBV6-2/TRBV6-3; size: NA; J: TRBJ2-3; CDR3: CASSSLAGVLRTQYF; DNA: TGTGCCAGCAGCTCACTAGCGGGGGTCTTACGTACGCAGTATTTT
D: NA; V: TRBV4-1; size: NA; J: TRBJ2-3; CDR3: CASSLPLAASTDTQYF; DNA: TGCGCCAGCAGCCTGCCCCTGGCTGCTAGCACAGATACGCAGTATTTT
D: TRBD1; V: TRBV6-5; size: NA; J: TRBJ1-2; CDR3: CASRGTGRRAYGYTF; DNA: TGTGCCAGCAGGGGGACAGGGAGGCGGGCCTATGGCTACACCTTC
D: NA; V: TRBV2; size: NA; J: TRBJ1-5; CDR3: CASGQLKNQPQHF; DNA: TGTGCCAGCGGACAGCTTAAAAATCAGCCCCAGCATTTT
D: TRBD2; V: TRBV2; size: NA; J: TRBJ2-1; CDR3: CASSSGGIHEQFF; DNA: TGTGCCAGCAGCAGCGGGGGGATCCATGAGCAGTTCTTC
D: TRBD2; V: TRBV6-5; size: once; J: TRBJ2-7; CDR3: CASRISGGAYEQYF; DNA: TGTGCCAGCAGAATTAGCGGGGGGGCCTACGAGCAGTACTTC
D: NA; V: TRBV5-6; size: NA; J: TRBJ2-7; CDR3: CASSLLETDTYEQYF; DNA: TGTGCCAGCAGCCTCCTTGAGACAGATACCTACGAGCAGTACTTC
D: NA; V: TRBV12-5; size: NA; J: TRBJ2-1; CDR3: CASGSHKSNEQFF; DNA: TGTGCTAGTGGTTCCCACAAAAGCAATGAGCAGTTCTTC
D: NA; V: TRBV19; size: NA; J: TRBJ1-1; CDR3: CASEDSMNTEAFF; DNA: TGTGCCAGTGAGGACAGCATGAACACTGAAGCTTTCTTT